These 29 T cell receptor beta chains were sequenced from one sample in a study of shared T cell receptors in the human thymus. Profiled with immunoSEQ multiplex PCR; TCRdb holds only in-frame clones, not every one. The data show fewer than 700,000 clones, over 75% seen once. This same sample was also part of a study on human thymus T cells.

Sequencing used thymocytes. The receptors derive from a boy under two years old with a congenital heart defect.

This sequence joins TRBV30 and TRBJ2-7, with D possibly TRBD1 on 5 matching bases. CDR3 length equals 16 residues. In germline, CDR1 is GTSNPN, CDR2 SVGIG (reference sequence). V was trimmed by 3 bases and J by 2 bases, leaving 20 bases between them. For the CDR3, the DNA is TGTGCCTGGAGCCCCAGTATTTCGGACATAACCTACGAGCAGTACTTC. Translated, it gives CAWSPSISDITYEQYF.

The rearrangement links TRBV7-2 to TRBJ1-4, with 9 bases aligning to TRBD1. Germline CDR1 SGHTA, CDR2 FQGNSA. This CDR3 region has 14 residues. The V gene end was trimmed by 7 bases and the J gene end by 6 bases; junction bases not matched to a gene: 6. This CDR3 reads CASKTGGSDEKLFF. CDR3 DNA: TGTGCCAGCAAAACAGGGGGCAGTGATGAAAAACTGTTTTTT.

The chain uses TRBV6-1 and TRBJ2-7, with 10 positions matching TRBD2. V dropped 2 bases and J dropped 2; count of bases not matched to a gene: 3. CDR3 length: 15 amino acids. Germline V gene sequence: CDR1 MNHNS, CDR2 SASEGT. The CDR3 reads CASSERLAGAYEQYF. As DNA, the CDR3 is TGTGCCAGCAGTGAACGTCTAGCGGGAGCCTACGAGCAGTACTTC.

V gene TRBV11-2 combines with J gene TRBJ1-1; 7 bases align to TRBD1. Trimming cost V 1 base and J 2 bases; bases outside gene matches: 4. CDR3 length: 15 amino acids. Per germline, CDR1 SGHAT and CDR2 FQNNGV. CDR3 sequence (DNA): TGTGCCAGCAGCTTAGGGGGACAGAGAAACACTGAAGCTTTCTTT. Translating it yields CASSLGGQRNTEAFF.

This chain links TRBV19 with TRBJ2-7; 12 nucleotides align to TRBD2. J was trimmed by 3 bases and V by 4 bases; bases with no gene match: 4. CDR1 and CDR2 (germline): LNHDA, SQIVND (reference sequence). The CDR3 is 15 amino acids. The DNA for the CDR3 is TGTGCCAGTAGTACCCAACTAGCGGGGGGCTACGAGCAGTACTTC. Translating it yields CASSTQLAGGYEQYF.

Here the CDR3 DNA reads TGTGCCTGGAGTGTACTCCCATGGGAGGAGACCCAGTACTTC. Residues: CAWSVLPWEETQYF. The rearrangement links TRBV30 to TRBJ2-5, with a possible D match to TRBD2 (5 bases). Trimming took 0 bases from V and 5 from J, leaving 13 bases between them. Germline V CDR1 and CDR2: GTSNPN, SVGIG (reference sequence). There are 14 residues in the CDR3.

J is TRBJ1-5 and V is TRBV21-1; TRBD1 was called by the table and not checked on the DNA. TRBV21-1 is recorded as a pseudogene. The CDR3 loop spans 18 amino acids. Here the CDR3 DNA reads TGTGCCAGCAGCAAACCCCAAAGACCCCAACAGTGGGATCAGCCCCAGCATTTT. It encodes CASSKPQRPQQWDQPQHF.

The rearrangement uses TRBV11-2 and TRBJ2-6; no definite D call. Trimming stripped 1 base from V and 0 bases from J, with 4 bases between. The CDR3 totals 15 residues. Germline CDR1 and CDR2: SGHAT and FQNNGV. The CDR3 coding sequence is TGTGCCAGCAGCTTAGGACTCTCTGGGGCCAACGTCCTGACTTTC. It codes for CASSLGLSGANVLTF. The full variable domain, rest sourced from reference TRBV11-2 and TRBJ2-6, is EAGVAQSPRYKIIEKRQSVAFWCNPISGHATLYWYQQILGQGPKLLIQFQNNGVVDDSQLPKDRFSAERLKGVDSTLKIQPAKLEDSAVYLCASSLGLSGANVLTFGAGSRLTVL.

The rearrangement uses TRBV11-2 and TRBJ1-2; the D gene is possibly TRBD1 (6 bases). CDR3 size: 15 residues. CDR1 and CDR2 (germline): SGHAT, FQNNGV. With 3 bases removed from V and 7 bases from J, the gap between germline ends came to 18 bases. CDR3 amino acids: CASSFGTRPLGGYTF. In DNA form, the CDR3 reads TGTGCCAGCAGCTTCGGGACACGACCGCTGGGTGGCTACACCTTC.

The chain uses TRBV7-2 and TRBJ2-7, with 8 nucleotides matching TRBD1. Germline lookup yields CDR1 SGHTA and CDR2 FQGNSA. After removal of 3 bases from V and 2 bases from J, the junction contained 6 bases not matched to a gene. The CDR3 sequence is 15 residues long. The CDR3 loop is CASSLLGQDTYEQYF. The DNA for the CDR3 is TGTGCCAGCAGCTTGCTGGGACAGGACACCTACGAGCAGTACTTC.

The chain combines TRBV5-4 with TRBJ2-7, with TRBD2 matching over 7 bases. V was pared by 0 bases and J by 3 bases, with 9 bases of the junction left unmatched. In germline, CDR1 is SGHNT, CDR2 YYREEE (reference sequence). This CDR3 comprises 16 residues. CDR3 in DNA: TGTGCCAGCAGCTTGGCCGCATCGGGAGGACACTACGAGCAGTACTTC. Amino acids: CASSLAASGGHYEQYF.

The genes are TRBV4-3 and TRBJ2-2; TRBD2 aligns across 12 bases. CDR1 and CDR2 from the germline V gene are LGHNA and YSLEER. The ends lost 2 bases at V and 5 bases at J; junction bases unmatched: 9. The CDR3 loop spans 18 amino acids. The CDR3 region is CASSQRSVLAGGTGELFF. The CDR3 nucleotides read TGCGCCAGCAGCCAAAGGTCCGTGCTAGCGGGGGGGACCGGGGAGCTGTTTTTT.

CDR3 nucleotide sequence: TGTGCTAGTGGTTTGGCCGGGACAGGGCCGAACACTGAAGCTTTCTTT. Translated, it gives CASGLAGTGPNTEAFF. The V call is TRBV12-5, the J call TRBJ1-1; 9 bases fit TRBD1. V was pared by 1 base and J by 1 base, with 4 bases of the junction left unmatched. Germline V gene sequence: CDR1 LGHNT, CDR2 FRNRAP. The CDR3 totals 16 residues. Using reference TRBV12-5 and TRBJ1-1 for the parts outside the CDR3, the full variable domain is DARVTQTPRHKVTEMGQEVTMRCQPILGHNTVFWYRQTMMQGLELLAYFRNRAPLDDSGMPKDRFSAEMPDATLATLKIQPSEPRDSAVYFCASGLAGTGPNTEAFFGQGTRLTVV.

The chain couples TRBV30 to TRBJ1-3; D is uncertain. The CDR3 runs 14 residues. The germline V gene has CDR1 GTSNPN and CDR2 SVGIG (reference sequence). Trimming left V 5 bases short and J 4 bases short, with 15 bases between. The CDR3, as DNA: TGTGCCTGGGGTGAGGTGCCGCGGGGAAACACCATATATTTT. Translation: CAWGEVPRGNTIYF. The variable domain in full, completed from reference TRBV30 and TRBJ1-3, reads SQTIHQWPATLVQPVGSPLSLECTVEGTSNPNLYWYRQAAGRGLQLLFYSVGIGQISSEVPQNLSASRPQDRQFILSSKKLLLSDSGFYLCAWGEVPRGNTIYFGEGSWLTVV.

The chain links TRBV7-3 to TRBJ2-1; 8 bases match TRBD2. J was trimmed by 2 bases and V by 3 bases; bases with no gene match: 3. CDR3 length: 15 amino acids. The V gene's germline CDR1 is SGHTA and CDR2 FQGTGA. CDR3 loop: CASSLALAAYNEQFF. In DNA form, the CDR3 reads TGTGCCAGCAGCTTGGCACTAGCGGCCTACAATGAGCAGTTCTTC.

The rearrangement links TRBV4-1 to TRBJ2-1; D is possibly TRBD2 (6 bases). Germline loops: CDR1 MGHRA, CDR2 YSYEKL. This CDR3 has 17 residues. The V end was cut by 1 base, the J end by 0 bases, with 13 bases between. DNA for the CDR3: TGCGCCAGCAGCCAAGTAGTGCGGGAACCCTCCTACAATGAGCAGTTCTTC. Translated: CASSQVVREPSYNEQFF.

The chain recombines TRBV2 with TRBJ2-7; maybe TRBD2 (6 bases). Trimming cost V 5 bases and J 0 bases, with 8 bases left between them. This CDR3 has 13 residues. Germline V gene lookup returns CDR1 SNHLY and CDR2 FYNNEI. The CDR3 sequence is CASSFGGSYEQYF. As DNA, the CDR3 is TGTGCCAGCAGTTTCGGGGGCTCCTACGAGCAGTACTTC.

The chain links TRBV5-1 to TRBJ2-3; 9 nucleotides match TRBD2. Trimming cost V 0 bases and J 1 base; bases outside gene matches: 9. The CDR3 consists of 18 residues. CDR1 and CDR2 from the germline V gene are SGHRS and YFSETQ. CDR3 protein: CASSLAPSASGGTDTQYF. The CDR3 DNA reads TGCGCCAGCAGCTTGGCCCCCTCGGCTAGCGGGGGCACAGATACGCAGTATTTT. Using reference TRBV5-1 and TRBJ2-3 for the parts outside the CDR3, the full variable domain is KAGVTQTPRYLIKTRGQQVTLSCSPISGHRSVSWYQQTPGQGLQFLFEYFSETQRNKGNFPGRFSGRQFSNSRSEMNVSTLELGDSALYLCASSLAPSASGGTDTQYFGPGTRLTVL.

The chain joins TRBV5-5 to TRBJ2-7, with 11 positions matching TRBD1. The CDR3 spans 16 residues. The germline V gene encodes CDR1 SGHKS and CDR2 YYEKEE (reference sequence). The junction had 5 bases not matched to a gene; V was cut back by 0 bases and J by 3 bases. The CDR3 nucleotides read TGTGCCAGCAGCTTGGCCGGGGGACAGGGGGACTACGAGCAGTACTTC. It translates to CASSLAGGQGDYEQYF. Full variable domain (remainder filled in from reference TRBV5-5 and TRBJ2-7): DAGVTQSPTHLIKTRGQQVTLRCSPISGHKSVSWYQQVLGQGPQFIFQYYEKEERGRGNFPDRFSARQFPNYSSELNVNALLLGDSALYLCASSLAGGQGDYEQYFGPGTRLTVT.

The chain links TRBV7-8 to TRBJ2-4; D possibly corresponds to TRBD2 (5 bases). Germline CDR1 and CDR2: SGHVS and FQNEAQ. Trimming left V 1 base short and J 9 bases short, with 16 bases between. CDR3 length: 15 amino acids. The CDR3 DNA reads TGTGCCAGCAGCTTAGGAGGGAATGCCCGAGGCATTCAGTACTTC. Its protein product is CASSLGGNARGIQYF.

The CDR3 nucleotides read TGTGCCACCAGCATGTGGTTGGTTCTAGCGGGAGCGGGGGAGACCCAGTACTTC. Its protein product is CATSMWLVLAGAGETQYF. The chain is built from TRBV15 and TRBJ2-5, with 10 bases lining up with TRBD2. The CDR3 spans 18 residues. The germline V gene has CDR1 LNHNV and CDR2 YYDKDF (reference sequence). The ends lost 4 bases at V and 5 bases at J; junction bases unmatched: 16.

V gene TRBV27 combines with J gene TRBJ2-3, with D unresolved. Trimming left V 8 bases short and J 2 bases short, with 17 bases between. CDR3 length: 15 residues. Per germline, CDR1 MNHEY and CDR2 SMNVEV (reference sequence). Written as DNA, the CDR3 is TGTGCCAGCGCAACGAGCCTACCCAACACAGATACGCAGTATTTT. Translated: CASATSLPNTDTQYF.

The chain joins TRBV10-3 to TRBJ2-2, with 9 bases fitting TRBD2. V was pared by 0 bases and J by 3 bases, with 2 bases of the junction left unmatched. Germline CDR1 ENHRY, CDR2 SYGVKD. CDR3 length equals 16 residues. The CDR3 loop reads CAISESKREDTGELFF. DNA for the CDR3: TGTGCCATCAGTGAGTCAAAGCGGGAGGACACCGGGGAGCTGTTTTTT.

With respect to this clone: In the same sample, other DNA sequences code for this CDR3. The chain recombines TRBV6-5 with TRBJ1-5; 7 bases are a match to TRBD1. Germline lookup yields CDR1 MNHEY and CDR2 SVGAGI. This CDR3 contains 14 residues. The trim removed 5 bases at V and 1 base at J, leaving 2 bases unmatched. The CDR3 DNA reads as TGTGCCAGCAGTCCAGGGGGGAGCAATCAGCCCCAGCATTTT. This encodes CASSPGGSNQPQHF.

The rearrangement uses TRBV5-1 and TRBJ2-2; 8 bases fit TRBD2. This CDR3 is 20 amino acids long. The V segment lost 0 bases and the J segment 3 bases; nucleotides outside the gene matches: 16. Germline lookup yields CDR1 SGHRS and CDR2 YFSETQ. The CDR3, as DNA: TGCGCCAGCAGCTTGGTAGCGGGTCCCAGCGGGAGTCCCGACACCGGGGAGCTGTTTTTT. Encoded protein: CASSLVAGPSGSPDTGELFF.

The chain has TRBV14 and TRBJ2-1; 8 bases match TRBD2. The CDR3 is 16 residues long. Per the germline V gene, CDR1 is SGHDN and CDR2 is FVKESK. With 1 base clipped from V and 2 bases from J, the junction kept 4 bases outside the gene matches. The CDR3 coding sequence is TGTGCCAGCAGCCAAGGAGGGACTAGGACCTACAATGAGCAGTTCTTC. Protein product: CASSQGGTRTYNEQFF.

This chain links TRBV30 with TRBJ2-1, with 7 bases fitting TRBD2. V trimming: 2 bases; J trimming: 6 bases; junction bases outside the gene matches: 7. The germline CDR1 and CDR2 sequences are GTSNPN and SVGIG (reference sequence). The CDR3 totals 14 residues. CDR3 sequence (DNA): TGTGCCTGGAGTAGTATGCGGGAGACCAATGAGCAGTTCTTC. Residues: CAWSSMRETNEQFF.

J is TRBJ2-2 and V is TRBV4-3, with 7 bases aligning to TRBD1. The germline CDR1 and CDR2 sequences are LGHNA and YSLEER. The junction had 8 bases not matched to a gene; V was cut back by 0 bases and J by 4 bases. CDR3 length: 17 amino acids. The CDR3 sequence is CASSQDLHRGFTGELFF. The CDR3 nucleotides read TGCGCCAGCAGCCAAGATCTTCACAGGGGATTCACCGGGGAGCTGTTTTTT.

V gene TRBV5-6 combines with J gene TRBJ1-1; TRBD1 matches at 8 bases. J gave up 0 bases and V 5 bases, and 6 bases lay outside the gene matches. The CDR3 length is 15 residues. Per germline, CDR1 SGHDT and CDR2 YYEEEE. The CDR3 protein is CASSRTGIMNTEAFF. DNA for the CDR3: TGTGCCAGCAGTCGGACAGGGATCATGAACACTGAAGCTTTCTTT.